A single TCR beta chain is shown here with its context. The data are from a study of T-cell memory formation after mild COVID-19. Study overall: In these data, TCR clusters were largely donor specific.

TCRdb reprocessed the 5' RACE reads with MiXCR, giving one entry per CDR3 protein. The sample yields 550,000 to 700,000 distinct CDR3 sequences, 18% seen once. This CDR3 is 14 amino acids long. Trimming removed 6 bases from V and 8 bases from J, with 16 bases in between. Input material: PBMCs or a T cell subset sorted from them (not recorded which). The V call is TRBV12-3 or TRBV12-4, the J call TRBJ1-4; unclear D gene. The sequence was obtained from an adult woman who had mild COVID-19 (a few samples of this study predate the infection). Cell type and time point are not known. The CDR3: CASSKGSSGEKLFF. CDR3 DNA sequence: TGTGCCAGCAGCAAAGGATCTAGCGGGGAAAAACTGTTTTTT.